This T cell receptor beta chain was found in a study of T cells after posttransplantation cyclophosphamide. The study, taken as a whole, reports: Donor-recipient repertoire similarity was low at 1-2 months, rising over year one. Recipient CMV seropositivity and CMV reactivation strongly tracked TRB clonality. Skin or GI-infiltrating T cells shared few TRB sequences with blood.

Cyclophosphamide on days +3 and +4 followed busulfan-fludarabine conditioning and a marrow graft. This clone was picked up many times. The antigen is not known. Some clones are missing from TCRdb's copy, which holds only in-frame ones; the method was immunoSEQ multiplex PCR. The sample gives about 7,900 clones, none seen only once, and the top ten clones hold about 6.1%. The clonotype was recovered from a male patient in his thirties who received an allogeneic stem cell transplant from an unrelated donor, was CMV-positive, and had acute and chronic GVHD. Some T cells may originate from the graft donor. This specimen was PBMCs, taken after an allogeneic stem cell transplant with post-transplant cyclophosphamide.

The CDR3 nucleotides are TGTGCCAGTAGTATAGTTGGTAGCGGGGGGACCTACGAGCAGTACTTC. Its translation: CASSIVGSGGTYEQYF. The chain has TRBV19 and TRBJ2-7, with 10 bases identical to TRBD2. Trimming removed 1 base from V and 2 bases from J; junction bases left unmatched: 5. In germline, CDR1 is LNHDA, CDR2 SQIVND (reference sequence). The CDR3 has 16 residues.